The rows below give T cell receptor beta chains drawn from one sample of a study of T cell repertoires in cytomegalovirus infection. TCRdb independently ran MiXCR on the reads; one entry per CDR3 protein. Found here are roughly 180,000 distinct CDR3 sequences, about 20% of them singletons; the top ten hold more than 25%. These receptors have no known antigen. Sequencing used CD8+ T cells from cultured PBMCs, obtained from culture after CMV antigen stimulation. The origin of the receptors is a human donor in good health (CMV status not recorded). Some clones in this sample may be carry-over from other donors' samples. The CDR3 runs from the conserved cysteine through the conserved F or W. A D gene is named only where the DNA matches it firmly. Part of the rows lack a size; the others show once, few, many or a class for expanded clones.

d_gene,v_gene,abundance,j_gene,CDR3aa,CDR3nt
NA,TRBV11-1,few,TRBJ2-2,CASSFRGYAGELFF,TGTGCCAGCAGCTTCCGCGGGTACGCCGGGGAGCTGTTTTTT
NA,TRBV7-8,many,TRBJ1-5,CASSLRRYSNQPQHF,TGTGCCAGCAGCTTACGGAGATATAGCAATCAGCCCCAGCATTTT
NA,TRBV6-1,few,TRBJ1-1,CASSVPGPEAFF,TGTGCCAGCAGTGTGCCAGGACCTGAAGCTTTCTTT
NA,TRBV7-2,NA,TRBJ2-2,CASSLRAGTFGELFF,TGTGCCAGCAGCTTACGGGCGGGGACTTTCGGGGAGCTGTTTTTT
NA,TRBV6-2/TRBV6-3,few,TRBJ1-1,CASSYDVNTEAFF,TGTGCCAGCAGTTATGATGTGAACACTGAAGCTTTCTTT
TRBD1,TRBV4-1,NA,TRBJ1-2,CASSQETGAGGYTF,TGCGCCAGCAGCCAAGAGACAGGGGCGGGTGGCTACACCTTC
NA,TRBV19,few,TRBJ2-5,CASSSGRTDQETQYF,TGTGCCAGTAGTTCCGGCAGGACAGATCAAGAGACCCAGTACTTC
NA,TRBV12-3/TRBV12-4,few,TRBJ1-3,CASSPGNTIYF,TGTGCCAGCAGTCCTGGAAACACCATATATTTT
TRBD2,TRBV2,NA,TRBJ2-3,CASSEGRGTDTQYF,TGTGCCAGCAGTGAGGGGAGGGGCACAGATACGCAGTATTTT
NA,TRBV27,NA,TRBJ1-5,CASSLGRASNQPQHF,TGTGCCAGCAGTCTAGGCAGGGCTAGCAATCAGCCCCAGCATTTT
NA,TRBV13,few,TRBJ2-1,CASSLERGPFF,TGTGCCAGCAGCTTAGAACGGGGGCCGTTCTTC
NA,TRBV27,few,TRBJ1-1,CASKLRDEAFF,TGTGCCAGCAAGCTACGGGACGAAGCTTTCTTT
NA,TRBV2,NA,TRBJ2-3,CASTRNTQYF,TGTGCCAGCACCAGGAATACGCAGTATTTT
TRBD1,TRBV29-1,NA,TRBJ2-1,CSVLRGFSNEQFF,TGCAGCGTTCTCAGGGGGTTCAGCAATGAGCAGTTCTTC
NA,TRBV10-3,few,TRBJ1-2,CAISATAEGGPNYGYTF,TGTGCCATCAGTGCGACCGCTGAGGGGGGCCCTAACTATGGCTACACCTTC
NA,TRBV11-2,few,TRBJ1-4,CASSFRGKADEKLFF,TGTGCCAGCAGCTTCCGGGGAAAAGCAGATGAAAAACTGTTTTTT
NA,TRBV4-1,NA,TRBJ2-7,CASSQPLREGGTYEQYF,TGCGCCAGCAGCCAACCCCTTCGAGAGGGGGGGACCTACGAGCAGTACTTC
NA,TRBV7-8,NA,TRBJ1-4,CASSRGGPSTNEKLFF,TGTGCCAGCAGTCGTGGGGGGCCGTCAACTAATGAAAAACTGTTTTTT
NA,TRBV12-3/TRBV12-4,NA,TRBJ1-2,CASRSSSEGGKGRGYTF,TGTGCCAGCAGAAGCAGCTCAGAAGGGGGTAAGGGGAGAGGCTACACCTTC
NA,TRBV12-3/TRBV12-4,few,TRBJ2-6,CASRETEHSGANVLTF,TGTGCCAGCAGGGAGACAGAACACTCTGGGGCCAACGTCCTGACTTTC
NA,TRBV7-6,NA,TRBJ1-5,CASSLGENQPQHF,TGTGCCAGCAGCTTAGGCGAGAATCAGCCCCAGCATTTT
TRBD2,TRBV29-1,NA,TRBJ2-5,CSVPGLAGGKWEETQYF,TGCAGCGTGCCGGGACTAGCGGGGGGGAAGTGGGAAGAGACCCAGTACTTC
NA,TRBV4-3,few,TRBJ1-1,CASSQGWGPGTEAFF,TGCGCCAGCAGCCAAGGGTGGGGGCCAGGCACTGAAGCTTTCTTT
TRBD2,TRBV7-2,many,TRBJ2-1,CASSLEPEGLADNEQFF,TGTGCCAGCAGCTTAGAGCCGGAGGGACTAGCGGACAATGAGCAGTTCTTC
NA,TRBV10-3,NA,TRBJ1-5,CAISETWETSNQPQHF,TGTGCCATCAGTGAGACTTGGGAGACTAGCAATCAGCCCCAGCATTTT
TRBD2,TRBV6-5,NA,TRBJ2-5,CASSYSGGGMETQYF,TGTGCCAGCAGTTACTCGGGCGGGGGTATGGAGACCCAGTACTTC
NA,TRBV5-5,few,TRBJ1-1,CASSTTASPQIGDTEAFF,TGTGCCAGCAGCACTACCGCGTCACCTCAGATAGGAGACACTGAAGCTTTCTTT
TRBD2,TRBV4-2,NA,TRBJ2-7,CASSPSGSSYEQYF,TGTGCCAGCAGTCCAAGCGGGAGTTCCTACGAGCAGTACTTC
NA,TRBV9,NA,TRBJ2-6,CASSVDGTGANVLTF,TGTGCCAGCAGCGTAGACGGAACTGGGGCCAACGTCCTGACTTTC
TRBD1,TRBV9,NA,TRBJ2-7,CASSVSGWDRGYEQYF,TGTGCCAGCAGCGTGAGTGGTTGGGACAGGGGATACGAGCAGTACTTC
NA,TRBV7-9,NA,TRBJ2-5,CASSLGNLQETQYF,TGTGCCAGCAGCTTGGGGAATCTGCAAGAGACCCAGTACTTC
NA,TRBV12-3/TRBV12-4,NA,TRBJ1-1,CASSFTLGRNTEAFF,TGTGCCAGCAGTTTCACGCTTGGGAGGAACACTGAAGCTTTCTTT
TRBD1,TRBV7-8,NA,TRBJ2-1,CASSGDRSSYNEQFF,TGTGCCAGCAGCGGGGACAGGAGTAGTTACAATGAGCAGTTCTTC
TRBD1,TRBV29-1,NA,TRBJ1-2,CSVEGPGQGDYGYTF,TGCAGCGTTGAAGGCCCGGGACAGGGGGACTATGGCTACACCTTC
TRBD1,TRBV7-2,many,TRBJ1-1,CASSFDRGGGTEAFF,TGTGCCAGCAGCTTTGACAGGGGTGGGGGCACTGAAGCTTTCTTT
TRBD1,TRBV7-3,NA,TRBJ2-6,CASSLEWKTGGSGANVLTF,TGTGCCAGCAGCTTAGAGTGGAAGACAGGGGGTTCTGGGGCCAACGTCCTGACTTTC
NA,TRBV7-2,few,TRBJ1-5,CASSPGPPTEEQPQHF,TGTGCCAGCAGCCCGGGGCCACCCACGGAGGAGCAGCCCCAGCATTTT
NA,TRBV7-2,few,TRBJ1-2,CASSLATPPYYGYTF,TGTGCCAGCAGCTTAGCTACTCCCCCCTACTATGGCTACACCTTC
NA,TRBV7-2,NA,TRBJ2-7,CASSHGGVAEQYF,TGTGCCAGCAGCCATGGGGGTGTCGCCGAGCAGTACTTC
TRBD1,TRBV11-2,NA,TRBJ2-1,CASSWGTGSSYNEQFF,TGTGCCAGCAGCTGGGGGACAGGGAGCTCCTACAATGAGCAGTTCTTC
NA,TRBV11-2,NA,TRBJ2-3,CASSLEGRVRTDTQYF,TGTGCCAGCAGCTTAGAGGGCCGGGTCCGTACAGATACGCAGTATTTT
NA,TRBV27,NA,TRBJ2-5,CASSPGWGRRGETQYF,TGTGCCAGCAGTCCCGGGTGGGGGCGAAGGGGAGAGACCCAGTACTTC
NA,TRBV19,NA,TRBJ2-1,CASSIYAGGLNEQFF,TGTGCCAGTAGTATATACGCCGGGGGTCTCAATGAGCAGTTCTTC
NA,TRBV13,many,TRBJ2-6,CASSPPGALIGANVLTF,TGTGCCAGCAGCCCCCCCGGGGCCCTTATTGGGGCCAACGTCCTGACTTTC
NA,TRBV6-1,NA,TRBJ1-5,CASSEAEGAAAQHF,TGTGCCAGCAGTGAAGCTGAAGGGGCCGCAGCCCAGCATTTT
TRBD1,TRBV6-5,NA,TRBJ1-2,CASRVGTGDGYTF,TGTGCCAGCAGGGTAGGGACAGGGGATGGCTACACCTTC
TRBD2,TRBV6-2/TRBV6-3,few,TRBJ2-4,CASSQGTRKNIQYF,TGTGCCAGCAGTCAAGGGACTAGAAAAAACATTCAGTACTTC
NA,TRBV7-2,NA,TRBJ2-1,CASSAGGLNEQFF,TGTGCCAGCAGCGCAGGGGGGCTAAATGAGCAGTTCTTC
TRBD1,TRBV7-9,NA,TRBJ1-5,CASSSTGRSQPQHF,TGTGCCAGCAGTTCGACAGGGAGGAGTCAGCCCCAGCATTTT
NA,TRBV7-2,few,TRBJ2-7,CASSSWTTAGLYEQYF,TGTGCCAGCAGCTCTTGGACTACGGCGGGGCTCTACGAGCAGTACTTC
NA,TRBV19,NA,TRBJ1-2,CASSMGEPYGYTF,TGTGCCAGTAGTATGGGGGAGCCGTATGGCTACACCTTC
NA,TRBV6-6,few,TRBJ1-5,CASTRGAVEQPQHF,TGTGCCAGCACGAGAGGGGCGGTAGAACAGCCCCAGCATTTT
NA,TRBV6-2/TRBV6-3,few,TRBJ1-1,CASRVPNTEAFF,TGTGCCAGCAGGGTACCGAACACTGAAGCTTTCTTT